This TCR beta chain was sequenced in a study of shared clonotypes between healthy human individuals. Notes on the study in general: A handful of donors shared approximately 5% of their naive CD4 clonotypes. Naive subsets tended to show greater estimated richness than memory subsets. Lower generation probabilities were found for non-shared clonotypes than for those shared by all four donors. Sorted-subset sequencing was shown by rarefaction to be incomplete despite large depth.

Only CD45RO-negative cells positively selected for CCR7 counted as naive CD8 cells, so terminally differentiated effector memory CD45RA+ cells were excluded. The CDR3 spans 15 residues. Germline-derived CDR1 and CDR2 are SGHNT and YYREEE (reference sequence). Unmatched junction bases numbered 6, after V lost 3 bases and J lost 7 bases. Using immunoSEQ multiplex PCR, the repertoire was profiled, and TCRdb retains in-frame clones only, with some absent. The repertoire holds hundreds of thousands of clones, approximately 95% seen once, with 0.095% to 0.14% in the top ten. In regard to this clone: Its antigen is currently unknown.

This TCR was recovered from a woman in her 30s in good health. The chain uses TRBV5-4 and TRBJ1-4; 10 nucleotides line up with TRBD1. Sequenced input: naive CD8+ T cells sorted from blood. The CDR3 DNA is TGTGCCAGCAGCTACGACAGGGGGCTAGGTGAAAAACTGTTTTTT. It is translated as CASSYDRGLGEKLFF.